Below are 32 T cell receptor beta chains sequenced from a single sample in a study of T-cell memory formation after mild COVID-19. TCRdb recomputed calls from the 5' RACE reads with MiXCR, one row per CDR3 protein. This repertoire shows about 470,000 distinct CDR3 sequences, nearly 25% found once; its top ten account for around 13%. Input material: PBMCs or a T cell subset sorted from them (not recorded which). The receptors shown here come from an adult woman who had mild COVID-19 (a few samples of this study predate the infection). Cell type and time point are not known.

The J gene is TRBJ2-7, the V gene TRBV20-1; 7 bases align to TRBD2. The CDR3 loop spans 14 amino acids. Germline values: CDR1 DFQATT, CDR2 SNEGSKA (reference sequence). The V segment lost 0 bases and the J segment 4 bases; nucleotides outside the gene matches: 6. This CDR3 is CSARDPRGRYEQYF. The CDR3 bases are TGCAGTGCTAGAGACCCGCGGGGGAGGTACGAGCAGTACTTC.

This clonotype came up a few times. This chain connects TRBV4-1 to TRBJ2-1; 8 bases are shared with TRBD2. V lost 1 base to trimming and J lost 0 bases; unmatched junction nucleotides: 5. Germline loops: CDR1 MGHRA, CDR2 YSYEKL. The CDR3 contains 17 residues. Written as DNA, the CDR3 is TGCGCCAGCAGCCAAGTCGGACTAGCCTTCTCCTACAATGAGCAGTTCTTC. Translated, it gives CASSQVGLAFSYNEQFF.

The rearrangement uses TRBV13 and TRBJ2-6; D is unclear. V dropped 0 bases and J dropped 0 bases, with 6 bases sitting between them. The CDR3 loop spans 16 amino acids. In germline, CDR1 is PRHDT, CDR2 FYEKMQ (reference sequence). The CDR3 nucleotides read TGTGCCAGCAGCTTAGGACAGAGCTCTGGGGCCAACGTCCTGACTTTC. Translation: CASSLGQSSGANVLTF.

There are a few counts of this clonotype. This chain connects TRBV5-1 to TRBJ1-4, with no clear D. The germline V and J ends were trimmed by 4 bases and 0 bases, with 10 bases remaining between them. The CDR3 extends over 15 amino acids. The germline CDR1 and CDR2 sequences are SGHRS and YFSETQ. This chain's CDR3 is CASSEPETTNEKLFF. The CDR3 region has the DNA TGCGCCAGCAGCGAGCCGGAGACAACTAATGAAAAACTGTTTTTT.

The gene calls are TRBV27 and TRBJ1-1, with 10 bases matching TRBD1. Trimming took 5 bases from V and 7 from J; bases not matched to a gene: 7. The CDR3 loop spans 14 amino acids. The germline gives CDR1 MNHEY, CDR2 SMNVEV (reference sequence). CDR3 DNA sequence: TGTGCCAGCAGTCCGCCTGGGACAGGGGTTGAAGCTTTCTTT. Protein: CASSPPGTGVEAFF.

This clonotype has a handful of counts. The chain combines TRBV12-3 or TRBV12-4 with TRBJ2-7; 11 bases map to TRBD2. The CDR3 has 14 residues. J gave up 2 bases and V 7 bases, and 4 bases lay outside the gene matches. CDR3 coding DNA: TGTGCCAGCACCACTAGCGGGAGTGCCTACGAGCAGTACTTC. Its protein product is CASTTSGSAYEQYF.

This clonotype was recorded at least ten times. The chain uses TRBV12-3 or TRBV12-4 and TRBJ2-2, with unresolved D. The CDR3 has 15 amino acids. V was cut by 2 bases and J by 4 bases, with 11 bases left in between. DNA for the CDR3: TGTGCCAGCAGTTTATCGACCCTATCCACCGGGGAGCTGTTTTTT. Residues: CASSLSTLSTGELFF.

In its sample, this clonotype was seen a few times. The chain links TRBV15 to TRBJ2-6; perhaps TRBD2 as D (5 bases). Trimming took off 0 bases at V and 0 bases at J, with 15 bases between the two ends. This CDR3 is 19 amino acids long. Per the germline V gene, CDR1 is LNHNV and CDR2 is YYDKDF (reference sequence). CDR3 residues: CATSRDRWRKGSGANVLTF. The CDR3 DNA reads TGTGCCACCAGCAGAGATCGCTGGAGGAAGGGCTCTGGGGCCAACGTCCTGACTTTC.

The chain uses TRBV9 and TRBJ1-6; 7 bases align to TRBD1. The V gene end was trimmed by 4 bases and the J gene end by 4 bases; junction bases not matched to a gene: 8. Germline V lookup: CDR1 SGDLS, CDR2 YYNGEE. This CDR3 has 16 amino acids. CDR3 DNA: TGTGCCAGCAGCACCGGGGGGGGACAGTATAATTCACCCCTCCACTTT. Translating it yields CASSTGGGQYNSPLHF.

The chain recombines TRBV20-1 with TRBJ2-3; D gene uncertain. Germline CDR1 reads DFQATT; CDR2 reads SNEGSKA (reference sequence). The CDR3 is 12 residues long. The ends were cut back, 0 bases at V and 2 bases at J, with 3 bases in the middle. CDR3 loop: CSARDHTDTQYF. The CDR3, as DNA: TGCAGTGCTAGAGATCACACAGATACGCAGTATTTT.

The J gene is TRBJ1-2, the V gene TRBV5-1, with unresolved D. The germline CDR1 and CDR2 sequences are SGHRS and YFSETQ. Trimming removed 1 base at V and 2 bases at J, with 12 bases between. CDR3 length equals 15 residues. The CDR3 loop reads CASSLSEGGNYGYTF. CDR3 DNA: TGCGCCAGCAGCTTGTCGGAGGGCGGCAACTATGGCTACACCTTC.

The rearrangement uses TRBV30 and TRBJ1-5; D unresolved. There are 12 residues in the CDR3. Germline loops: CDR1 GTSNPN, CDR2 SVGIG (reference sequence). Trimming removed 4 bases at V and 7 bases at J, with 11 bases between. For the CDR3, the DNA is TGTGCCTGGACCGCATCGGGCCAGCCCCAGCATTTT. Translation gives CAWTASGQPQHF.

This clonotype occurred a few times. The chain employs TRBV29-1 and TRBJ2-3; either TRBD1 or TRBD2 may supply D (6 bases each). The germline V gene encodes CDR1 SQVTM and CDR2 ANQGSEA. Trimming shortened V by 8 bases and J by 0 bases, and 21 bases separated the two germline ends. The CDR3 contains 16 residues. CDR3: CSPPYGGHSSTDTQYF. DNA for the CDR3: TGCAGCCCGCCGTACGGGGGACATTCTAGCACAGATACGCAGTATTTT.

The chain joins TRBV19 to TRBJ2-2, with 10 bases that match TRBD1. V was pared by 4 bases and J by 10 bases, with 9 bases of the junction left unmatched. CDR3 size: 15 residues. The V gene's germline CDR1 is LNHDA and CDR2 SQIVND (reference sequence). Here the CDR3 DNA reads TGTGCCAGTAGTACGGACGACAGGGGGCTGGAGGAGCTGTTTTTT. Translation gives CASSTDDRGLEELFF.

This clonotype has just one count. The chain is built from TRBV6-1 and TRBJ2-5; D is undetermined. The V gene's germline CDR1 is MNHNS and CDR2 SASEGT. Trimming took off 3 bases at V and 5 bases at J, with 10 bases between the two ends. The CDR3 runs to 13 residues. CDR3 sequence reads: CASSEMASETQYF. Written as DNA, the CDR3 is TGTGCCAGCAGTGAGATGGCCTCGGAGACCCAGTACTTC.

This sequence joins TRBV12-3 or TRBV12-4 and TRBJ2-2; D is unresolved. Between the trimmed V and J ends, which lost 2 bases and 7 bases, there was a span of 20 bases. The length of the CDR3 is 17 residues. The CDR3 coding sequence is TGTGCCAGCAGTTTACGTTTTTGGACCGGCTTGGGCGGGGAGCTGTTTTTT. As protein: CASSLRFWTGLGGELFF.

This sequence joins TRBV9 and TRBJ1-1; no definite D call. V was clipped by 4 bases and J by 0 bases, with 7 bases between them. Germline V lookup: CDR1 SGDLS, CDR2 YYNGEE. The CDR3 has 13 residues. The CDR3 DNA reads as TGTGCCAGCAGCTTCGCCATGAACACTGAAGCTTTCTTT. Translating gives CASSFAMNTEAFF.

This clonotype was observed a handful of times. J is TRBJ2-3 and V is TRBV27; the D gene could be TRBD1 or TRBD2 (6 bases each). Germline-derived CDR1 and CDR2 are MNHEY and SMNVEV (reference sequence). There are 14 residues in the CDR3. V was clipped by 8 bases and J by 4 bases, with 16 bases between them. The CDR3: CASGTGAPPDTQYF. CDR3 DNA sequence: TGTGCCAGCGGTACGGGGGCTCCCCCAGATACGCAGTATTTT.

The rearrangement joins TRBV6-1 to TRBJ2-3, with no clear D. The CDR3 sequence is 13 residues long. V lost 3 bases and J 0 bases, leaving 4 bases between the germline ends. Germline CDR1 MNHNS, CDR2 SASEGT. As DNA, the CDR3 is TGTGCCAGCAGTGAGCACAGCACAGATACGCAGTATTTT. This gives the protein CASSEHSTDTQYF.

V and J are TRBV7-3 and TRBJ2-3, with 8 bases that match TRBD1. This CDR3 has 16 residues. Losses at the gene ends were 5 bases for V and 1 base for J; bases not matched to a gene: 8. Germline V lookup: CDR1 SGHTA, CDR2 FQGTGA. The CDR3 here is CASSRFPGQGTDTQYF. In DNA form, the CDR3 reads TGTGCCAGCAGCAGATTCCCGGGACAGGGCACAGATACGCAGTATTTT.

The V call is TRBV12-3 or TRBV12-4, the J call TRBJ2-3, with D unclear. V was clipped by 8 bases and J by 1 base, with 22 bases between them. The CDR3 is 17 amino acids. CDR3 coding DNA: TGTGCCAGCCATCCCTCCGGGCGGTGGACGGGCACAGATACGCAGTATTTT. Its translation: CASHPSGRWTGTDTQYF.

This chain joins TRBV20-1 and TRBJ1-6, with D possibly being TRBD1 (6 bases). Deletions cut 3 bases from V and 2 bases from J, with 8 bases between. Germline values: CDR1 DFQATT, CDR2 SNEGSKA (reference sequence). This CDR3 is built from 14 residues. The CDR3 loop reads CSASRQAYNSPLHF. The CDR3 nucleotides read TGCAGTGCTAGCCGACAGGCCTATAATTCACCCCTCCACTTT.

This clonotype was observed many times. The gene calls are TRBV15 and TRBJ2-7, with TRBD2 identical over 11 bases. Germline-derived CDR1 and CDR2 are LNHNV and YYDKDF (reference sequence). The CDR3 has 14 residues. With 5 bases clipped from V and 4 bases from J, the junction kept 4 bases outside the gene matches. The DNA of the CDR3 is TGTGCCACCAGCGTCAGGACTAGCGGGTACGAGCAGTACTTC. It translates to CATSVRTSGYEQYF.

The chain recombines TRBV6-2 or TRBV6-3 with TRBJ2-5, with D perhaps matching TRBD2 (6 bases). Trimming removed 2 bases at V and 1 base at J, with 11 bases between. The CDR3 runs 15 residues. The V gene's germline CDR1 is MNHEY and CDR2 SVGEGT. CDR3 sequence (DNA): TGTGCCAGCAGTTACCTTGGGACTGGCCAAGAGACCCAGTACTTC. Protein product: CASSYLGTGQETQYF.

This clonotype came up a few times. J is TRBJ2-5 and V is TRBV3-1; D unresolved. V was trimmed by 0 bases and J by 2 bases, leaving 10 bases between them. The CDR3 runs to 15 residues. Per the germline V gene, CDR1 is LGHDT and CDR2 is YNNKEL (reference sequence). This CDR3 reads CASSQERHNQETQYF. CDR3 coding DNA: TGTGCCAGCAGCCAAGAGCGGCACAATCAAGAGACCCAGTACTTC.

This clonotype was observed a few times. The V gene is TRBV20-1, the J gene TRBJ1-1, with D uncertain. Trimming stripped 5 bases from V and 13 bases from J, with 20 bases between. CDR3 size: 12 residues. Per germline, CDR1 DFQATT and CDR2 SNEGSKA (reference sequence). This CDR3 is CSARAMETNHFF. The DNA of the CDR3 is TGCAGTGCTCGGGCTATGGAAACGAATCATTTCTTT.

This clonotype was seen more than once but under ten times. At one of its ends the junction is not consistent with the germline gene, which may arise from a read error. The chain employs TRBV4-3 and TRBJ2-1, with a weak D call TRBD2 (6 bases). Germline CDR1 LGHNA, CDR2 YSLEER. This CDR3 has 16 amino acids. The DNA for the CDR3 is TGCGCCAGCAGCGAAGAGCGGGCGAGCTCCTACAATGAGCAGTTCTTC. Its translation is CASSEERASSYNEQFF.

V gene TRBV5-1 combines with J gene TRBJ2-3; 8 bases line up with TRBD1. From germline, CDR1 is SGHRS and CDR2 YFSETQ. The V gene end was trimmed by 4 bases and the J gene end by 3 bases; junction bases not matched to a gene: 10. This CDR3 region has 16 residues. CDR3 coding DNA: TGCGCCAGCAGCAAAGGACAGGGCCTGTGGACAGATACGCAGTATTTT. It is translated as CASSKGQGLWTDTQYF.

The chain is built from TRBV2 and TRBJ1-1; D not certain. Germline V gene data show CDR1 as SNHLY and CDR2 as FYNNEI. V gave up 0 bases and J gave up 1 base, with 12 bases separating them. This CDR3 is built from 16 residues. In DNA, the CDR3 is TGTGCCAGCAGTGAAGCGCCGAGCCGCCGGAACACTGAAGCTTTCTTT. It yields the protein CASSEAPSRRNTEAFF.

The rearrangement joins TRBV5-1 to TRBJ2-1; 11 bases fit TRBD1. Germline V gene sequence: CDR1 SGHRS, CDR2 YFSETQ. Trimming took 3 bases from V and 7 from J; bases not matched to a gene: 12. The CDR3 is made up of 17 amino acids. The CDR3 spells CASSSGLRTGGTNEQFF. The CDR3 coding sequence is TGCGCCAGCAGCTCGGGGCTTCGGACAGGGGGCACGAATGAGCAGTTCTTC.

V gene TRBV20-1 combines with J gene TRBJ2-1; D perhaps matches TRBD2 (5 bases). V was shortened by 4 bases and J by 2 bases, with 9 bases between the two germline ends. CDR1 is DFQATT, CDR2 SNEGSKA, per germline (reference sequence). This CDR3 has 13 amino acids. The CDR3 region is CSAIQRTYNEQFF. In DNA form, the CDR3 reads TGCAGTGCTATCCAGCGGACCTACAATGAGCAGTTCTTC.

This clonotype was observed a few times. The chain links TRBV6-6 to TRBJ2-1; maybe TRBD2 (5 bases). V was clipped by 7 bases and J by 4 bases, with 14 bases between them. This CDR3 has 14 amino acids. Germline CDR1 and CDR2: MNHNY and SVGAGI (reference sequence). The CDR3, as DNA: TGTGCCAGCAACCCCGTGGGCGGGTACAATGAGCAGTTCTTC. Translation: CASNPVGGYNEQFF.